This TCR beta chain was recovered during a study of blood T cells in healthy people across ages. Findings of the study overall: It was not known whether donors were CMV positive (a possible confounder of expanded clonotype changes). There were more naive CD4+ cells and higher diversity in long-lived donors than in aged donors.

Germline values: CDR1 LNHDA, CDR2 SQIVND (reference sequence). Trimming took off 3 bases at V and 3 bases at J, with 15 bases between the two ends. CDR3 length: 16 amino acids. Isolating PBMCs gave at least 6 million of these cells per sample. Primed by a sample-barcoded 5' primer and a J-beta primer mix, a second PCR proceeded for 7 to 11 cycles. Each CDR3 protein gets one entry after TCRdb re-called the 5' RACE reads with MiXCR. Of about 1,800,000 distinct CDR3 sequences detected, 28% appear once; the ten largest clones hold 7.7%. Regarding this clonotype: Its antigen is still unknown.

Sequenced input: blood. V gene TRBV19 combines with J gene TRBJ1-5, with a tentative D call TRBD1 (5 bases). This receptor was taken from a woman younger than 45 in good health. As DNA, the CDR3 is TGTGCCAGTAGTATGCTGGCCCCGGGGCCCAATCAGCCCCAGCATTTT. Translated: CASSMLAPGPNQPQHF.